This passage covers 14 T cell receptor beta chains from one sample sequenced in a study of T cell therapy after organ transplantation (dated by TCRdb to between 2018 and 2020). Library method: the immunoSEQ multiplex PCR assay. In its TCRdb copy, this immuneACCESS table keeps in-frame sequences only and misses some clones. Where compared with another copy, unresolved V genes explain less than half of these, and the others have no known cause. Counted in this sample were about 20,000 clones; about four fifths of them appeared once. The ten largest make up about 35% of the sample. Their cognate antigens are unknown. Explained via the paper, the time point label denotes: 20-29 weeks after completion of therapy. The sample consisted of CD8+ T cells from blood, taken after autologous CMV-specific T cell therapy. These receptors originate from a human patient who had received a solid organ transplant and had CMV disease. Some T cells present after a transplant may be cells of the graft donor.

This sequence joins TRBV4-2 and TRBJ2-7, with 8 positions matching TRBD1. The CDR3 spans 14 residues. Germline V CDR1 and CDR2: LGHNA, YNFKEQ. Germline trimming cut 5 bases from V and 3 bases from J; bases unmatched to any gene: 6. The CDR3 here is CASSFGTGLYEQYF. The CDR3 coding sequence is TGTGCCAGCAGCTTCGGGACAGGTCTCTACGAGCAGTACTTC.

The chain combines TRBV15 with TRBJ2-7; D assignment may be TRBD1 or TRBD2 (5 bases each). V was pared by 4 bases and J by 4 bases, with 11 bases between. The length of the CDR3 is 13 residues. The germline V gene encodes CDR1 LNHNV and CDR2 YYDKDF (reference sequence). The CDR3 loop is CATSIRDGYEQYF. CDR3 sequence (DNA): TGTGCCACCAGCATCCGGGACGGGTACGAGCAGTACTTC.

This chain connects TRBV28 to TRBJ1-5, with a weak D call TRBD1 (6 bases). Looked up from germline, CDR1 is MDHEN and CDR2 is SYDVKM. Trimming cost V 2 bases and J 5 bases, with 19 bases left between them. The CDR3 spans 17 residues. The CDR3 here is CASSLAGGLDSYQPQHF. Here the CDR3 DNA reads TGTGCCAGCAGTTTAGCGGGGGGGCTGGACAGTTATCAGCCCCAGCATTTT.

CDR3 bases: TGCGCCAGCAGCCAAGGGACTATCGGACAGACCACCGAAGCTTTCTTT. Protein product: CASSQGTIGQTTEAFF. This sequence joins TRBV4-3 and TRBJ1-1; TRBD1 is a possible D gene (6 bases). Germline V gives CDR1 LGHNA, CDR2 YSLEER. The CDR3 contains 16 residues. Trimming removed 1 base from V and 8 bases from J, with 20 bases in between.

The chain combines TRBV7-9 with TRBJ2-1, with D possibly matching TRBD2 (6 bases). This CDR3 has 16 amino acids. V was cut by 2 bases and J by 0 bases, with 11 bases left in between. In germline, CDR1 is SEHNR, CDR2 FQNEAQ (reference sequence). The CDR3 region has the DNA TGTGCCAGCAGCTTACCGGGAGCTCCCTCCTACAATGAGCAGTTCTTC. Translating it yields CASSLPGAPSYNEQFF.

The genes are TRBV6-5 and TRBJ2-7; 7 nucleotides line up with TRBD2. The CDR3 spans 15 residues. The junction had 5 bases not matched to a gene; V was cut back by 0 bases and J by 3 bases. Germline V CDR1 and CDR2: MNHEY, SVGAGI. The CDR3 region is CASSYSGLTYYEQYF. CDR3 DNA sequence: TGTGCCAGCAGTTACTCGGGACTAACATACTACGAGCAGTACTTC.

The chain carries TRBV6-5 and TRBJ2-7, with D possibly TRBD2 on 6 matching bases. There are 15 residues in the CDR3. Looked up from germline, CDR1 is MNHEY and CDR2 is SVGAGI. Trimming cost V 2 bases and J 2 bases, with 13 bases left between them. For the CDR3, the DNA is TGTGCCAGCAGTTACGGCGGGGTGGGGACCTACGAGCAGTACTTC. Translating it yields CASSYGGVGTYEQYF.

The chain joins TRBV15 to TRBJ1-1, with D possibly being TRBD1 (6 bases). The V end lost 0 bases, the J end lost 10 bases, and 15 bases lay between the germline ends. CDR1 is LNHNV, CDR2 YYDKDF, per germline (reference sequence). The CDR3 totals 14 residues. The CDR3 coding sequence is TGTGCCACCAGCAGAGATCAGGGGTACCTGGGAGCTTTCTTT. This translates into CATSRDQGYLGAFF.

This clone was observed once. This sequence joins TRBV9 and TRBJ2-3; tentative D call: TRBD2 (5 bases). V lost 3 bases and J 4 bases, leaving 18 bases between the germline ends. CDR3 length: 16 residues. Germline loops: CDR1 SGDLS, CDR2 YYNGEE. The CDR3 region has the DNA TGTGCCAGCAGCGCAGACGGGCGGCGGAGGTCAGATACGCAGTATTTT. This codes for CASSADGRRRSDTQYF.

This chain connects TRBV29-1 to TRBJ1-2, with 8 positions matching TRBD1. The germline CDR1 and CDR2 sequences are SQVTM and ANQGSEA. V lost 1 base, J lost 4 bases, and 5 bases stayed unmatched. The CDR3 is made up of 14 amino acids. The CDR3 protein is CSVEATGTGYGYTF. The CDR3 DNA reads as TGCAGCGTTGAAGCTACCGGGACAGGCTATGGCTACACCTTC.

The V call is TRBV4-1, the J call TRBJ2-1; 11 positions match TRBD1. V gave up 4 bases and J gave up 4 bases; unmatched junction bases: 6. Germline assignment: CDR1 MGHRA and CDR2 YSYEKL. The CDR3 spans 16 residues. CDR3 sequence: CASSLLGQGGYNEQFF. The CDR3 DNA is TGCGCCAGCAGCCTTCTGGGACAGGGGGGGTACAATGAGCAGTTCTTC.

The chain links TRBV28 to TRBJ2-2; no clear D. The germline gives CDR1 MDHEN, CDR2 SYDVKM. Trimming removed 2 bases from V and 1 base from J, with 2 bases in between. The CDR3 runs 13 residues. For the CDR3, the DNA is TGTGCCAGCAGTTTACGGAACACCGGGGAGCTGTTTTTT. Residues: CASSLRNTGELFF.

This chain links TRBV6-6 with TRBJ1-2; D not certain. The CDR3 extends over 14 amino acids. CDR1 and CDR2 from the germline V gene are MNHNY and SVGAGI (reference sequence). V lost 2 bases, J lost 5 bases, and 12 bases lay in between. The CDR3 here is CASSYGEGKYGYTF. The CDR3 nucleotides are TGTGCCAGCAGTTACGGGGAGGGAAAATATGGCTACACCTTC.

The chain has TRBV30 and TRBJ1-2; TRBD1 might be the D (5 bases). V was clipped by 0 bases and J by 4 bases, with 12 bases between them. CDR3 length equals 14 residues. CDR1 is GTSNPN and CDR2 is SVGIG in the germline V gene (reference sequence). The CDR3 sequence is CAWSVGGAGYGYTF. The CDR3 nucleotides read TGTGCCTGGAGTGTTGGAGGGGCCGGCTATGGCTACACCTTC. Supplemented by reference TRBV30 and TRBJ1-2, the full variable domain reads SQTIHQWPATLVQPVGSPLSLECTVEGTSNPNLYWYRQAAGRGLQLLFYSVGIGQISSEVPQNLSASRPQDRQFILSSKKLLLSDSGFYLCAWSVGGAGYGYTFGSGTRLTVV.